This passage covers 24 T cell receptor beta chains from one sample sequenced in a study of CD8+CD57+ T cells in acquired aplastic anemia. Investigators profiled TCR beta VDJ and CDR3 from genomic DNA template. TCRdb reprocessed the reads with MiXCR, giving one entry per CDR3 protein. The sample has about 160,000 distinct CDR3 sequences, 35% to 55% seen once. The sequencing input was sorted CD4+, CD8+, or CD8+CD57+ T cells (not recorded which) from PBMCs. Every receptor here comes from a human donor in good health.

This clonotype has a handful of counts. This chain joins TRBV30 and TRBJ2-1, with D uncertain. V lost 4 bases and J lost 5, with 15 bases in between. This CDR3 comprises 14 residues. From germline, CDR1 is GTSNPN and CDR2 SVGIG (reference sequence). The CDR3 loop reads CAWTRLGPDNEQFF. CDR3 in DNA: TGTGCCTGGACTAGGCTAGGGCCGGACAATGAGCAGTTCTTC.

This chain links TRBV7-2 with TRBJ2-5, with 12 bases that match TRBD2. From germline, CDR1 is SGHTA and CDR2 FQGNSA. J lost 1 base, V lost 5 bases, and 2 bases had no gene match. The CDR3 totals 15 residues. This chain's CDR3 is CASSQTSGGQETQYF. The CDR3 DNA follows: TGTGCCAGCAGCCAGACTAGCGGGGGCCAAGAGACCCAGTACTTC.

There are many counts of this clonotype. The chain uses TRBV5-8 and TRBJ1-4, with D hard to call. The V end lost 1 base, the J end lost 9 bases, and 7 bases lay between the germline ends. This CDR3 contains 12 residues. CDR1 SGHTS and CDR2 YDEGEE come from the germline V gene. CDR3 sequence: CASSLPRQKLFF. The CDR3 DNA reads as TGTGCCAGCAGCTTGCCCCGCCAAAAACTGTTTTTT.

This clonotype occurred many times. The CDR3 loop is CATSDLTRPNEQYF. Here the CDR3 DNA reads TGTGCCACCAGTGATTTGACCAGGCCTAACGAGCAGTACTTC. The chain employs TRBV24-1 and TRBJ2-7; D is undetermined. Germline V lookup: CDR1 KGHDR, CDR2 SFDVKD. V was shortened by 0 bases and J by 5 bases, with 10 bases between the two germline ends. The CDR3 spans 14 residues.

The gene calls are TRBV27 and TRBJ2-7, with unresolved D. Looked up from germline, CDR1 is MNHEY and CDR2 is SMNVEV (reference sequence). The V gene lost 0 bases and the J gene lost 6 bases, with 9 bases spanning the gap. CDR3 size: 13 residues. Here the CDR3 reads CASSLSSLFEQYF. CDR3 nucleotide sequence: TGTGCCAGCAGTTTATCGTCACTTTTCGAGCAGTACTTC.

This clonotype was observed many times. The gene calls are TRBV2 and TRBJ1-1; no definite D call. Trimming removed 6 bases at V and 1 base at J, with 12 bases between. CDR1 SNHLY and CDR2 FYNNEI come from the germline V gene. This CDR3 has 14 amino acids. The CDR3 is CASRFVAGNTEAFF. The CDR3 DNA is TGTGCCAGCAGATTTGTTGCAGGGAACACTGAAGCTTTCTTT.

The chain carries TRBV11-2 and TRBJ2-7; 8 bases agree with TRBD2. Germline trimming cut 1 base from V and 5 bases from J; bases unmatched to any gene: 4. In germline, CDR1 is SGHAT, CDR2 FQNNGV. The CDR3 contains 14 residues. The CDR3 loop is CASSLAGGPNEQYF. As DNA, the CDR3 is TGTGCCAGCAGCTTAGCGGGGGGGCCCAACGAGCAGTACTTC.

This clonotype was recorded at least ten times. The gene calls are TRBV11-2 and TRBJ2-1; D not resolved. The CDR3 is 18 residues long. The ends were cut back, 1 base at V and 8 bases at J, with 24 bases in the middle. From germline, CDR1 is SGHAT and CDR2 FQNNGV. DNA of the CDR3: TGTGCCAGCAGCTTAGTGAGTATGGGTGGTTCCGGAGTCTATGAGCAGTTCTTC. Translated: CASSLVSMGGSGVYEQFF. The full variable domain, its missing parts supplied by reference TRBV11-2 and TRBJ2-1, is EAGVAQSPRYKIIEKRQSVAFWCNPISGHATLYWYQQILGQGPKLLIQFQNNGVVDDSQLPKDRFSAERLKGVDSTLKIQPAKLEDSAVYLCASSLVSMGGSGVYEQFFGPGTRLTVL.

This chain joins TRBV24-1 and TRBJ2-1; D is unresolved. Trimming stripped 11 bases from V and 2 bases from J, with 12 bases between. Looked up from germline, CDR1 is KGHDR and CDR2 is SFDVKD. CDR3 size: 13 residues. Here the CDR3 reads CASSPDAYNEQFF. The CDR3 DNA is TGTGCCAGCTCACCGGACGCCTACAATGAGCAGTTCTTC.

The rearrangement uses TRBV2 and TRBJ1-6; 8 bases are a match to TRBD1. V gave up 1 base and J gave up 9 bases; unmatched junction bases: 2. CDR1 and CDR2 from the germline V gene are SNHLY and FYNNEI. The CDR3 sequence is 14 residues long. CDR3 DNA: TGTGCCAGCAGTGAAGACAGGGGGATTTCACCCCTCCACTTT. Its protein is CASSEDRGISPLHF.

This clonotype was seen many times. The chain joins TRBV7-2 to TRBJ1-2; TRBD1 is a possible D gene (5 bases). This CDR3 contains 15 residues. The V gene's germline CDR1 is SGHTA and CDR2 FQGNSA. With 1 base removed from V and 6 bases from J, the gap between germline ends came to 15 bases. The CDR3 nucleotides are TGTGCCAGCAGCTTAGTGGGCAGGGAGGTGGATGGCTACACCTTC. It is translated as CASSLVGREVDGYTF. Drawing the rest from reference TRBV7-2 and TRBJ1-2, the complete variable domain is GAGVSQSPSNKVTEKGKDVELRCDPISGHTALYWYRQSLGQGLEFLIYFQGNSAPDKSGLPSDRFSAERTGGSVSTLTIQRTQQEDSAVYLCASSLVGREVDGYTFGSGTRLTVV.

The chain links TRBV7-6 to TRBJ2-1, with D maybe TRBD1 (5 bases). The CDR3 extends over 15 amino acids. V lost 0 bases and J lost 9, with 15 bases in between. Per the germline V gene, CDR1 is SGHVS and CDR2 is FNYEAQ. The CDR3 bases are TGTGCCAGCAGCTTAGCCTCGAAGGGGCCCAGTGAGCAGTTCTTC. Its translation is CASSLASKGPSEQFF.

This clonotype was recorded many times. CDR3 nucleotides: TGTGCCAGCAGCCAGGGGGGGGGCACAGATACGCAGTATTTT. Its translation is CASSQGGGTDTQYF. This chain links TRBV7-6 with TRBJ2-3, with D possibly being TRBD1 or TRBD2 (7 bases each). This CDR3 has 14 amino acids. Germline V gene sequence: CDR1 SGHVS, CDR2 FNYEAQ. V lost 5 bases, J lost 1 base, and 10 bases lay in between.

The rearrangement uses TRBV7-8 and TRBJ2-2; D gene unclear. Looked up from germline, CDR1 is SGHVS and CDR2 is FQNEAQ. V gave up 6 bases and J gave up 8 bases, with 10 bases separating them. The CDR3 sequence is 12 residues long. CDR3 residues: CASSFAKGELFF. In DNA, the CDR3 is TGTGCCAGCAGTTTCGCTAAGGGGGAGCTGTTTTTT.

This clonotype has a handful of counts. The gene calls are TRBV7-2 and TRBJ2-1; perhaps TRBD2 as D (6 bases). V was cut by 2 bases and J by 9 bases, with 20 bases left in between. CDR1 is SGHTA, CDR2 FQGNSA, per germline. The CDR3 consists of 16 residues. CDR3 loop: CASSLSGGTSIGEQFF. The CDR3 DNA follows: TGTGCCAGCAGCTTATCGGGCGGGACGTCCATTGGTGAGCAGTTCTTC.

Regarding this clonotype: Being one base from a much bigger clone, this may be a read error. The CDR3 carries no conserved terminal phenylalanine or tryptophan, so it likely arises from a read error. This rearrangement joins TRBV11-1 to TRBJ2-1; 11 positions match TRBD2. Trimming at V came to 1 base and at J to 7 bases, leaving 12 bases not matched to a gene. CDR1 is SGHAT, CDR2 FQDESV, per germline (reference sequence). This CDR3 is 18 amino acids long. CDR3 coding DNA: TGTGCCAGCAGCTTAGTAGGTGCGGCTAGCGGGAGGAGGAATGAGCAGTTCTCC. Translating gives CASSLVGAASGRRNEQFS.

This clonotype has at least ten counts. V gene TRBV9 combines with J gene TRBJ1-6; no definite D call. CDR3 length equals 14 residues. Trimming took off 4 bases at V and 7 bases at J, with 12 bases between the two ends. CDR1 is SGDLS and CDR2 is YYNGEE in the germline V gene. The CDR3 reads CASSPQVGNSPLHF. CDR3 in DNA: TGTGCCAGCAGCCCTCAAGTGGGGAATTCACCCCTCCACTTT.

This clonotype was picked up many times. The rearrangement joins TRBV20-1 to TRBJ2-7, with no clear D. The CDR3 consists of 13 residues. Germline CDR1 is DFQATT and CDR2 is SNEGSKA (reference sequence). The V gene lost 1 base and the J gene lost 3 bases, with 10 bases spanning the gap. Here the CDR3 DNA reads TGCAGTGCTAGAGGGGTAGGGTTCTACGAGCAGTACTTC. This translates into CSARGVGFYEQYF.

The chain links TRBV28 to TRBJ2-7, with D unresolved. CDR3 length: 11 residues. Germline V gene sequence: CDR1 MDHEN, CDR2 SYDVKM. With 5 bases removed from V and 2 bases from J, the gap between germline ends came to 4 bases. CDR3 protein: CASSRAYEQYF. As DNA, the CDR3 is TGTGCCAGCAGTAGAGCCTACGAGCAGTACTTC.

This clonotype has a handful of counts. The chain combines TRBV3-1 with TRBJ1-2, with 7 bases identical to TRBD1. With 1 base clipped from V and 4 bases from J, the junction kept 3 bases outside the gene matches. Germline CDR1 reads LGHDT; CDR2 reads YNNKEL (reference sequence). CDR3 size: 14 residues. The CDR3 loop is CASSQVGGLYGYTF. CDR3 DNA sequence: TGTGCCAGCAGCCAAGTAGGGGGCCTCTATGGCTACACCTTC. The whole variable domain, remainder taken from reference TRBV3-1 and TRBJ1-2, is DTAVSQTPKYLVTQMGNDKSIKCEQNLGHDTMYWYKQDSKKFLKIMFSYNNKELIINETVPNRFSPKSPDKAHLNLHINSLELGDSAVYFCASSQVGGLYGYTFGSGTRLTVV.

This clonotype was picked up many times. V is TRBV11-2 and J is TRBJ2-7, with TRBD2 as a possible D gene (6 bases). The germline gives CDR1 SGHAT, CDR2 FQNNGV. The V end lost 1 base, the J end lost 0 bases, and 13 bases lay between the germline ends. CDR3 length: 16 amino acids. In DNA form, the CDR3 reads TGTGCCAGCAGCTTAGTTTTTAGCGGACCCTCCTACGAGCAGTACTTC. Protein product: CASSLVFSGPSYEQYF.

This clonotype was observed at least ten times. The chain joins TRBV7-8 to TRBJ2-5; 7 nucleotides agree with TRBD1. Per germline, CDR1 SGHVS and CDR2 FQNEAQ. This CDR3 region has 18 residues. Trimming removed 2 bases from V and 2 bases from J; junction bases left unmatched: 14. CDR3 nucleotides: TGTGCCAGCAGCTTATCCCAATCGACAGGGACAATACAAGAGACCCAGTACTTC. It encodes CASSLSQSTGTIQETQYF.

The sample holds many counts of this clonotype. The V and J genes are TRBV14 and TRBJ2-4; 9 bases are a match to TRBD1. Germline CDR1 reads SGHDN; CDR2 reads FVKESK. The CDR3 sequence is 17 residues long. V dropped 1 base and J dropped 1; count of bases not matched to a gene: 5. CDR3 loop: CASSQGGTGLAKNIQYF. The CDR3 DNA is TGTGCCAGCAGCCAAGGAGGGACAGGGTTGGCCAAAAACATTCAGTACTTC.

This chain uses TRBV5-1 with TRBJ2-7; TRBD1 aligns across 8 bases. Trimming at V came to 4 bases and at J to 0 bases, leaving 3 bases not matched to a gene. The CDR3 runs 14 residues. CDR1 and CDR2 (germline): SGHRS, YFSETQ. CDR3 DNA: TGCGCCAGCAGCGCGACAGGGGACTCCTACGAGCAGTACTTC. Protein product: CASSATGDSYEQYF.